This record looks at one TCR beta chain sequence and its context. The antigen is unknown. This sample is part of a study of shared clonotypes between healthy human individuals. The overall study: Plates per donor: three CD4 naive, three CD4 memory, two CD8 naive, one CD8 memory. Study-level findings and limits: Clonotypes which were not shared had lower generation probabilities than clonotypes that all four donors shared. Enrolling few donors narrowed the genetic and exposure-history diversity that was represented.

The CDR3 has 13 residues. Looked up from germline, CDR1 is SQVTM and CDR2 is ANQGSEA. V was pared by 4 bases and J by 7 bases, with 6 bases of the junction left unmatched. Using immunoSEQ multiplex PCR, the repertoire was profiled, and TCRdb retains in-frame clones only, with some absent. The sample lists about 1.1 million clones, 60% to 85% seen once, with 0.89% in the top ten. The V gene is TRBV29-1, the J gene TRBJ2-1; TRBD1 agrees at 8 bases. Sequencing was done on a sample of memory CD4+ T cells from PBMCs. Indicated subset: CD45RA-negative fraction. This receptor was taken from a man aged 18 to 30 in good health. Some clones in this sample may be carry-over from other donors' samples. The CDR3 is CSVVGTGINEQFF. The CDR3 DNA sequence: TGCAGCGTTGTTGGGACAGGAATAAATGAGCAGTTCTTC.